Listed below are T cell receptor beta chains from one sample, sequenced in a study of T-cell reconstitution after alpha-beta-depleted transplantation in children. One entry per CDR3 protein, called by TCRdb with MiXCR from the PCR reads. Counted here are hundreds of thousands of distinct CDR3 sequences, approximately 11% occurring once; the ten biggest clones make up roughly 30%. The sequences come from PBMCs, collected before TCRalphabeta/CD19-depleted stem cell transplant. These receptors were collected from a child in the first two years of life with acute myeloid leukemia, due to receive a stem cell transplant. Each CDR3 is given with its conserved first and last residue. D genes are given only for firm matches. Rows may omit the clone size; those that give it use once, few, many or a size class.

v_call	clone_size	d_call	j_call	cdr3_aa	cdr3_nt
TRBV10-3	many	-	TRBJ1-4	CAISNGTARGEKLFF	TGTGCCATCAGTAACGGGACGGCGAGGGGTGAAAAACTGTTTTTT
TRBV7-2	many	-	TRBJ2-3	CASSSGGGFADTQYF	TGTGCCAGCAGCTCCGGGGGCGGGTTTGCAGATACGCAGTATTTT
TRBV6-5	few	-	TRBJ1-5	CASSEGNQPQHF	TGTGCCAGCAGTGAGGGAAATCAGCCCCAGCATTTT
TRBV7-9	-	-	TRBJ1-1	CARSLDLATEAFF	TGTGCCCGCAGCTTAGATCTAGCCACTGAAGCTTTCTTT
TRBV18	-	-	TRBJ2-1	CASSTNRDFQEQFF	TGTGCCAGCTCAACCAATAGGGACTTCCAAGAGCAGTTCTTC
TRBV5-1	many	TRBD2	TRBJ2-3	CASSAGLAGSSTDTQYF	TGCGCCAGCAGCGCGGGACTAGCGGGATCTAGCACAGATACGCAGTATTTT
TRBV15	many	-	TRBJ1-2	CATSRDRAGGGYGYTF	TGTGCCACCAGCAGAGATCGGGCAGGCGGGGGTTATGGCTACACCTTC
TRBV7-2	many	-	TRBJ1-2	CASSLRQDYYGYTF	TGTGCCAGCAGCTTGAGACAGGATTACTATGGCTACACCTTC
TRBV6-5	many	TRBD1	TRBJ1-4	CASSNRDRGPNEKLFF	TGTGCCAGCAGTAACCGGGACAGGGGTCCTAATGAAAAACTGTTTTTT
TRBV11-2	many	-	TRBJ2-7	CASSLDASSYEQYF	TGTGCCAGCAGCTTAGATGCTAGCTCCTACGAGCAGTACTTC
TRBV6-5	many	-	TRBJ1-2	CASSSQDSNYGYTF	TGTGCCAGCAGTTCCCAGGACAGCAACTATGGCTACACCTTC
TRBV7-9	many	-	TRBJ1-1	CASRKDIQNTEAFF	TGTGCCAGCAGGAAGGACATCCAGAACACTGAAGCTTTCTTT
TRBV5-4	many	TRBD2	TRBJ2-2	CASSPSGLAGGRGELFF	TGTGCCAGCAGCCCCTCGGGACTAGCGGGGGGGAGAGGGGAGCTGTTTTTT
TRBV7-3	many	-	TRBJ2-6	CASSLMPRTQGSGANVLTF	TGTGCCAGCAGCTTAATGCCCCGTACACAGGGCTCTGGGGCCAACGTCCTGACTTTC
TRBV29-1	many	-	TRBJ2-7	CSVEGEHREQYF	TGCAGCGTTGAAGGGGAGCATCGCGAGCAGTACTTC
TRBV24-1	many	TRBD2	TRBJ2-7	CATKITSGRESSYEQYF	TGTGCCACCAAGATAACTAGCGGGAGGGAAAGCTCCTACGAGCAGTACTTC
TRBV7-6	many	-	TRBJ2-7	CASSLEAGQKVYEQYF	TGTGCCAGCAGCTTAGAGGCAGGGCAAAAGGTCTACGAGCAGTACTTC
TRBV12-3/TRBV12-4	-	-	TRBJ2-1	CASSGLGGYNEQFF	TGTGCCAGCAGTGGTCTGGGGGGTTACAATGAGCAGTTCTTC
TRBV12-3/TRBV12-4	many	-	TRBJ1-4	CASSPDRNNEKLFF	TGTGCCAGCAGCCCTGACAGGAATAATGAAAAACTGTTTTTT
TRBV29-1	many	TRBD1	TRBJ2-3	CSVEQGAEQYF	TGCAGCGTCGAACAGGGGGCTGAGCAGTATTTT
TRBV7-2	many	-	TRBJ1-1	CASSPYRDALEAFF	TGTGCCAGCAGCCCGTACCGGGACGCACTTGAAGCTTTCTTT
TRBV27	many	TRBD1	TRBJ2-7	CASSTNRGLYEQYF	TGTGCCAGCAGTACAAACAGGGGGCTCTACGAGCAGTACTTC
TRBV29-1	many	-	TRBJ1-2	CSVEDYSQGNYGYTF	TGCAGCGTTGAAGATTATTCACAGGGTAACTATGGCTACACCTTC
TRBV20-1	-	-	TRBJ2-2	CRGQAPDSYFANTGELFF	TGCAGGGGCCAAGCTCCGGACAGTTACTTCGCGAACACCGGGGAGCTGTTTTTT
TRBV6-5	many	TRBD2	TRBJ2-1	CASRYKGRTSGELSF	TGTGCCAGCAGGTATAAGGGCCGGACTAGCGGGGAATTAAGCTTC
TRBV9	many	TRBD1	TRBJ2-3	CASSKWDSDTQYF	TGTGCCAGCAGCAAATGGGACAGTGATACGCAGTATTTT
TRBV10-3	-	TRBD2	TRBJ2-1	CAITKTLAGPPGEQFF	TGTGCCATCACCAAAACACTAGCGGGCCCTCCTGGTGAGCAGTTCTTC
TRBV12-3/TRBV12-4	many	TRBD2	TRBJ2-3	CASSLGSGRTPDTQYF	TGTGCCAGCAGTTTGGGTAGCGGGAGAACCCCAGATACGCAGTATTTT
TRBV5-5	many	-	TRBJ2-3	CASSLTGPPSTDTQYF	TGTGCCAGCAGCTTGACCGGGCCCCCTAGCACAGATACGCAGTATTTT
TRBV30	few	-	TRBJ1-1	CAFDISNTEAFF	TGTGCATTCGACATCTCGAACACTGAAGCTTTCTTT
TRBV3-1	-	TRBD1	TRBJ2-3	CASSPRTGRDTQYF	TGTGCCAGCAGCCCGAGGACAGGGCGAGATACGCAGTATTTT
TRBV9	many	TRBD2	TRBJ2-3	CASSASGSTDTQYF	TGTGCCAGCAGCGCTAGCGGGAGCACAGATACGCAGTATTTT
TRBV14	many	-	TRBJ1-5	CASSQRGSQPQHF	TGTGCCAGCAGCCAGCGGGGGAGTCAGCCCCAGCATTTT
TRBV5-1	many	TRBD2	TRBJ2-7	CASAPAGANYEQYF	TGCGCCAGCGCTCCAGCGGGGGCTAACTACGAGCAGTACTTC
TRBV2	-	-	TRBJ2-6	CASSENIKRGGSGANVLTF	TGTGCCAGCAGTGAAAACATAAAACGTGGGGGTTCTGGGGCCAACGTCCTGACTTTC
TRBV11-1	many	TRBD1	TRBJ2-6	CASNPQGRQGKKSGANVLTF	TGTGCCAGCAACCCACAGGGGCGACAGGGAAAAAAGTCTGGGGCCAACGTCCTGACTTTC
TRBV19	-	TRBD1	TRBJ2-7	CASSTRQGNNYEQYF	TGTGCCAGTAGTACCCGACAGGGTAATAACTACGAGCAGTACTTC
TRBV1	few	-	TRBJ2-3	CTFPAGSTDTQYF	TGCACCTTCCCGGCGGGTAGCACAGATACGCAGTATTTT
TRBV5-4	many	TRBD2	TRBJ2-5	CASSLIGRAGAETQYF	TGTGCCAGCAGCTTGATAGGCCGGGCGGGAGCCGAGACCCAGTACTTC
TRBV20-1	many	-	TRBJ2-3	CSAYVAFSTDTQYF	TGCAGTGCTTACGTAGCGTTCAGCACAGATACGCAGTATTTT
TRBV7-6	many	-	TRBJ2-5	CASSLVTKETQYF	TGTGCCAGCAGCTTAGTGACGAAAGAGACCCAGTACTTC
TRBV11-2	few	-	TRBJ2-2	CASSSIHRTGELFF	TGTGCCAGCAGCTCCATACATCGCACCGGGGAGCTGTTTTTT
TRBV20-1	many	-	TRBJ2-3	CSARDLESDTQYF	TGCAGTGCTAGAGATCTCGAGTCAGATACGCAGTATTTT
TRBV6-1	-	TRBD1	TRBJ2-2	CASSPRDRGLTGELFF	TGTGCCAGCAGTCCCCGGGACAGGGGGTTAACCGGGGAGCTGTTTTTT
TRBV7-7	many	-	TRBJ2-7	CASSLGTPENYEQYF	TGTGCTAGCAGCCTGGGGACACCCGAAAACTACGAGCAGTACTTC